Listed below are T cell receptor beta chains from one sample, sequenced in a study of response to subunit inactivated influenza vaccine. TCRdb re-called the RT-PCR reads through MiXCR, storing one row per CDR3 protein. The sample includes around 540,000 distinct CDR3 sequences, approximately 12% of them seen just once. The source material was PBMCs from blood, sampled on the day of vaccination. These receptors were taken from a man in his fifties who received an inactivated influenza vaccine. CDR3s include the opening cysteine and the closing phenylalanine or tryptophan. The order of the fields is D gene, J gene, clone size, V gene, CDR3 protein, CDR3 DNA. The D gene is left open where the match is weak. Rows may omit the clone size; those that give it use once, few, many or a size class.

- TRBJ1-5 few TRBV5-1 CASSKDGDSNQPQHF TGCGCCAGCAGCAAGGACGGGGATAGCAATCAGCCCCAGCATTTT
- TRBJ1-3 few TRBV12-3/TRBV12-4 CASSSAYSGNTIYF TGTGCCAGCAGTTCAGCCTACTCTGGAAACACCATATATTTT
TRBD2 TRBJ2-1 many TRBV12-3/TRBV12-4 CASSLVRDYHNEQFF TGTGCCAGCAGTTTGGTCCGGGACTACCACAATGAGCAGTTCTTC
TRBD2 TRBJ2-7 many TRBV12-3/TRBV12-4 CASSRLAGGYEQYF TGTGCCAGCAGTAGACTAGCGGGAGGGTACGAGCAGTACTTC
- TRBJ1-1 many TRBV11-2 CASSSDTLNTEAFF TGTGCCAGCAGCTCGGACACTCTGAACACTGAAGCTTTCTTT
TRBD1 TRBJ1-5 few TRBV12-3/TRBV12-4 CASSSRQGAGAQHF TGTGCCAGCAGTTCGCGACAGGGAGCCGGGGCCCAGCATTTT
- TRBJ2-1 few TRBV5-1 CASSLGRSEQFF TGCGCCAGCAGCCTCGGCCGTAGCGAGCAGTTCTTC
- TRBJ2-7 few TRBV5-1 CASSLGPNSEHEQYF TGCGCCAGCAGCTTAGGACCTAACTCCGAGCACGAGCAGTACTTC
- TRBJ1-3 - TRBV2 CASIGGTVSGNTIYF TGTGCCAGCATCGGTGGGACCGTCTCTGGAAACACCATATATTTT
TRBD2 TRBJ2-1 many TRBV7-9 CASSLAWTSGLNNEQFF TGTGCCAGCAGCTTAGCCTGGACTAGCGGTTTAAACAATGAGCAGTTCTTC
TRBD2 TRBJ2-3 many TRBV5-1 CASSLSASGSDTQYF TGCGCCAGCAGCTTGTCCGCTAGCGGGAGCGATACGCAGTATTTT
- TRBJ1-1 - TRBV12-3/TRBV12-4 CTSSFTEGTEAFF TGTACCAGCAGTTTTACCGAGGGCACTGAAGCTTTCTTT
- TRBJ2-2 few TRBV10-2 CASSVARVTGELFF TGCGCCAGCAGTGTAGCAAGGGTCACCGGGGAGCTGTTTTTT
- TRBJ2-2 - TRBV20-1 CSARVLKNTGELFF TGCAGTGCTAGGGTGTTGAAAAACACCGGGGAGCTGTTTTTT
TRBD2 TRBJ2-3 many TRBV29-1 CSVEDRPGRPDTQYF TGCAGCGTTGAAGATCGCCCCGGGAGGCCAGATACGCAGTATTTT
- TRBJ2-4 many TRBV5-1 CASSYLPTAAKNIQYF TGCGCCAGCTCTTACTTGCCCACGGCAGCCAAAAACATTCAGTACTTC
TRBD2 TRBJ2-5 - TRBV28 CASRKLAGGQETQYF TGTGCCAGCAGGAAACTAGCGGGGGGACAAGAGACCCAGTACTTC
- TRBJ2-7 - TRBV23-1 CASSPHKRQSYEQYF TGCGCCAGCAGTCCCCATAAACGGCAGTCCTACGAGCAGTACTTC
TRBD2 TRBJ2-1 many TRBV2 CASKYDSGGGNEQFF TGTGCCAGCAAATACGATAGCGGGGGGGGGAATGAGCAGTTCTTC
- TRBJ1-5 - TRBV20-1 CSALIHSNQPQHF TGCAGTGCCCTAATACATAGCAATCAGCCCCAGCATTTT
TRBD1 TRBJ2-1 few TRBV24-1 CATSDTRTGRNEQFF TGTGCCACCAGTGATACCCGGACAGGGAGGAATGAGCAGTTCTTC
- TRBJ2-1 few TRBV7-2 CASSLLGGIYNEQFF TGTGCCAGCAGCTTACTTGGCGGGATATACAATGAGCAGTTCTTC
TRBD1 TRBJ2-5 - TRBV29-1 CSALYETGAHLQETQYF TGCAGCGCCTTATACGAGACAGGGGCGCACCTTCAAGAGACCCAGTACTTC
TRBD1 TRBJ1-1 few TRBV7-2 CASSLVARGYANTEAFF TGTGCCAGCAGCTTAGTGGCCAGGGGGTACGCAAACACTGAAGCTTTCTTT
- TRBJ2-1 - TRBV5-1 CASSPQAPLGSYNEQFF TGCGCCAGCAGCCCCCAGGCCCCATTGGGGTCCTACAATGAGCAGTTCTTC
- TRBJ2-7 - TRBV19 CASSTPGTPAVEQYF TGTGCCAGTAGTACCCCCGGGACACCGGCGGTGGAGCAGTACTTC
- TRBJ2-1 - TRBV25-1 CASSYPDRPYNEQFF TGTGCCAGCAGCTACCCCGACAGGCCCTACAATGAGCAGTTCTTC
- TRBJ2-7 few TRBV4-2 CASSQDWGGDEQYF TGTGCCAGCAGCCAAGATTGGGGGGGCGACGAGCAGTACTTC
TRBD2 TRBJ2-4 few TRBV7-2 CASSLLGTKTENIQYF TGTGCCAGCAGCCTCCTGGGGACTAAGACCGAAAACATTCAGTACTTC
- TRBJ2-2 - TRBV7-3 CASSPGRGYTGELFF TGTGCCAGCAGTCCGGGGCGAGGTTACACCGGGGAGCTGTTTTTT
TRBD2 TRBJ2-2 - TRBV27 CASSRGLGNTGELFF TGTGCCAGCAGTAGAGGACTAGGGAACACCGGGGAGCTGTTTTTT
TRBD1 TRBJ1-1 few TRBV10-3 CAISAGQVFTMNTEAFF TGTGCCATCAGTGCCGGACAGGTTTTTACTATGAACACTGAAGCTTTCTTT
TRBD2 TRBJ2-5 few TRBV7-9 CASSLASGSSSETQYF TGTGCCAGCAGCTTAGCCAGCGGGAGTTCGAGCGAGACCCAGTACTTC
- TRBJ2-6 - TRBV15 CATRGPGDSGANVLTF TGTGCCACCAGGGGGCCAGGTGATTCTGGGGCCAACGTCCTGACTTTC
- TRBJ2-4 - TRBV12-3/TRBV12-4 CASSGRQTDLAKNIQYF TGTGCCAGCAGTGGGAGACAGACCGATCTAGCCAAAAACATTCAGTACTTC
TRBD2 TRBJ2-4 many TRBV7-8 CASSSRTSGGLAKNIQYF TGTGCCAGCAGCTCTAGGACTAGCGGGGGACTAGCCAAAAACATTCAGTACTTC
TRBD1 TRBJ2-1 few TRBV12-3/TRBV12-4 CAIREWDRGYNEQFF TGTGCCATCAGAGAGTGGGACAGGGGTTACAATGAGCAGTTCTTC
- TRBJ2-7 - TRBV6-1 CATAPEWTSYEQYF TGTGCTACCGCGCCAGAATGGACCTCCTACGAGCAGTACTTC
TRBD1 TRBJ2-5 - TRBV5-1 CASSWGTGGPKETQYF TGCGCCAGCAGCTGGGGGACAGGGGGCCCAAAAGAGACCCAGTACTTC
- TRBJ2-7 few TRBV4-3 CASSQDGSPDSTYEQYF TGCGCCAGCAGCCAAGATGGATCCCCGGACTCAACCTACGAGCAGTACTTC
TRBD1 TRBJ1-1 few TRBV6-1 CASSDLGGTVAFF TGTGCCAGCAGTGATTTAGGGGGCACTGTCGCTTTCTTT
- TRBJ2-2 - TRBV4-3 CASSQDPNVGELFF TGCGCCAGCAGCCAAGATCCGAATGTCGGGGAGCTGTTTTTT
TRBD1 TRBJ2-2 - TRBV7-2 CASSFRGLGELFF TGTGCCAGCAGCTTTAGGGGGCTGGGGGAGCTGTTTTTT
- TRBJ1-5 few TRBV18 CASSPVGHSNQPQHF TGTGCCAGCTCACCAGTCGGCCATAGCAATCAGCCCCAGCATTTT
- TRBJ1-6 few TRBV10-3 CAISLGTENSPLHF TGTGCCATCAGCCTTGGGACGGAGAATTCACCCCTCCACTTT
TRBD2 TRBJ2-5 - TRBV4-1 CASSRSSGLQETQYF TGCGCCAGCAGCCGCTCTAGCGGGTTACAAGAGACCCAGTACTTC
- TRBJ2-5 - TRBV20-1 CSATGTSVSQETQYF TGCAGTGCTACCGGGACATCTGTATCTCAAGAGACCCAGTACTTC
- TRBJ1-6 many TRBV7-9 CASSRQADSPLHF TGTGCCAGCAGCCGACAGGCTGATTCACCCCTCCACTTT
TRBD2 TRBJ2-1 - TRBV7-6 CASSGRMGRGEQFF TGTGCCAGCAGCGGACGGATGGGGAGGGGTGAGCAGTTCTTC
TRBD2 TRBJ2-3 - TRBV7-2 CASSLGGSGRIDTQYF TGTGCCAGCAGCTTAGGGGGTAGCGGGAGGATAGATACGCAGTATTTT
TRBD1 TRBJ2-7 few TRBV6-1 CASSTRGIYEQYF TGTGCCAGCAGCACCAGGGGGATCTACGAGCAGTACTTC
TRBD1 TRBJ1-6 few TRBV29-1 CSVMTGLNSPLHF TGCAGCGTTATGACAGGGTTGAATTCACCCCTCCACTTT
TRBD1 TRBJ2-7 - TRBV9 CASSVTGGPTYEQYF TGTGCCAGCAGCGTGACAGGGGGTCCGACCTACGAGCAGTACTTC
TRBD2 TRBJ2-7 - TRBV28 CASSPFWGSGTYEQYF TGTGCCAGCAGTCCCTTTTGGGGTAGCGGGACCTACGAGCAGTACTTC
TRBD1 TRBJ1-1 - TRBV7-2 CASSLETGANTEAFF TGTGCCAGCAGCTTAGAAACAGGGGCGAACACTGAAGCTTTCTTT
TRBD2 TRBJ2-7 - TRBV5-1 CASSLVLAGDEQYF TGCGCCAGCAGCTTGGTCCTAGCGGGGGACGAGCAGTACTTC